The rows below give T cell receptor beta chains drawn from one sample of a study of T cell responses to AZD1222 COVID-19 vaccine. Libraries were prepared by immunoSEQ multiplex PCR; TCRdb keeps only in-frame clonotypes and omits some of them. The sample contains 150,000 to 180,000 clones, 90% of which appear only once. The sequencing here drew on peripheral blood, taken on day 0 of AZD1222 vaccination. The receptors originated from an adult in good health. Each CDR3 is given with its conserved first and last residue. The order of the fields is J gene, V gene, clone size, D gene, CDR3 protein, CDR3 DNA. The D gene is left open where the match is weak. Clone size is shown for a subset of rows, as once, few, many or a class of expanded clone.

j_call: TRBJ1-1; v_call: TRBV5-1; clone_size: .; d_call: .; cdr3_aa: CASSPQGNTEAFF; cdr3_nt: TGCGCCAGCAGCCCGCAGGGAAACACTGAAGCTTTCTTT
j_call: TRBJ1-3; v_call: TRBV28; clone_size: .; d_call: .; cdr3_aa: CASTSNVQDWGNTIYF; cdr3_nt: TGTGCCAGCACCTCAAACGTCCAGGACTGGGGAAACACCATATATTTT
j_call: TRBJ1-5; v_call: TRBV24-1; clone_size: .; d_call: .; cdr3_aa: CATSGRDGHRNQPQHF; cdr3_nt: TGTGCCACCAGTGGTCGCGACGGTCATAGGAATCAGCCCCAGCATTTT
j_call: TRBJ1-1; v_call: TRBV28; clone_size: .; d_call: .; cdr3_aa: CASRRPGSPASTEAFF; cdr3_nt: TGTGCCAGCCGTCGTCCGGGAAGTCCTGCGAGCACTGAAGCTTTCTTT
j_call: TRBJ1-1; v_call: TRBV7-3; clone_size: few; d_call: .; cdr3_aa: CASSLYRDGEAFF; cdr3_nt: TGTGCCAGCAGCTTATACAGGGACGGTGAAGCTTTCTTT
j_call: TRBJ1-3; v_call: TRBV13; clone_size: .; d_call: .; cdr3_aa: CASSRTVGNTIYF; cdr3_nt: TGTGCCAGCAGCCGGACAGTCGGAAACACCATATATTTT
j_call: TRBJ2-7; v_call: TRBV7-8; clone_size: .; d_call: TRBD2; cdr3_aa: CASSLAGIAGGYEQYF; cdr3_nt: TGTGCCAGCAGCTTAGCGGGAATAGCGGGAGGATACGAGCAGTACTTC
j_call: TRBJ1-1; v_call: TRBV2; clone_size: .; d_call: .; cdr3_aa: CASSEYPEITYTEAFF; cdr3_nt: TGTGCCAGCAGTGAATACCCGGAGATAACCTACACTGAAGCTTTCTTT
j_call: TRBJ1-4; v_call: TRBV2; clone_size: once; d_call: .; cdr3_aa: CASKGRQIDEKLFF; cdr3_nt: TGTGCCAGCAAGGGGCGGCAGATCGATGAAAAACTGTTTTTT
j_call: TRBJ2-1; v_call: TRBV6-2/TRBV6-3; clone_size: .; d_call: TRBD2; cdr3_aa: CASSYSQRDYNEQFF; cdr3_nt: TGTGCCAGCAGTTACTCCCAGCGGGACTACAATGAGCAGTTCTTC
j_call: TRBJ2-1; v_call: TRBV10-2; clone_size: few; d_call: .; cdr3_aa: CASSQSQGGRFNEQFF; cdr3_nt: TGCGCCAGCAGTCAGTCTCAAGGGGGGCGCTTCAATGAGCAGTTCTTC
j_call: TRBJ2-6; v_call: TRBV30; clone_size: .; d_call: .; cdr3_aa: CAWSVWSARGEVANVLTF; cdr3_nt: TGTGCCTGGAGTGTTTGGTCGGCCAGGGGAGAGGTGGCCAACGTCCTGACTTTC
j_call: TRBJ2-3; v_call: TRBV5-1; clone_size: .; d_call: .; cdr3_aa: CASSLGPGTSEQYF; cdr3_nt: TGCGCCAGCAGCTTGGGACCCGGGACGTCCGAGCAGTATTTT
j_call: TRBJ2-1; v_call: TRBV13; clone_size: .; d_call: TRBD2; cdr3_aa: CASSPMVERGGPFAYNEQFF; cdr3_nt: TGTGCCAGCAGCCCCATGGTAGAGCGGGGGGGCCCCTTTGCCTACAATGAGCAGTTCTTC
j_call: TRBJ1-1; v_call: TRBV19; clone_size: .; d_call: TRBD1; cdr3_aa: CASSFPYNRGGVTEAFF; cdr3_nt: TGTGCCAGTAGTTTTCCTTACAACAGGGGAGGGGTCACTGAAGCTTTCTTT
j_call: TRBJ1-3; v_call: TRBV28; clone_size: .; d_call: .; cdr3_aa: CASSFRQISGNTIYF; cdr3_nt: TGTGCCAGCAGTTTCCGACAGATCTCTGGAAACACCATATATTTT
j_call: TRBJ1-4; v_call: TRBV9; clone_size: .; d_call: .; cdr3_aa: CASSVGGWGMDEKLFF; cdr3_nt: TGTGCCAGCAGCGTAGGGGGCTGGGGAATGGATGAAAAACTGTTTTTT
j_call: TRBJ1-2; v_call: TRBV11-2; clone_size: .; d_call: .; cdr3_aa: CASSLGGAYGYTF; cdr3_nt: TGTGCCAGCAGCTTAGGGGGGGCCTATGGCTACACCTTC
j_call: TRBJ1-6; v_call: TRBV18; clone_size: .; d_call: .; cdr3_aa: CASSPGQHSSYNSPLHF; cdr3_nt: TGTGCCAGCTCACCGGGGCAGCACAGCTCCTATAATTCACCCCTCCACTTT
j_call: TRBJ1-1; v_call: TRBV29-1; clone_size: .; d_call: .; cdr3_aa: CSVDTWWQGGPREAFF; cdr3_nt: TGCAGCGTTGATACCTGGTGGCAGGGAGGCCCCAGAGAAGCTTTCTTT
j_call: TRBJ1-1; v_call: TRBV7-2; clone_size: .; d_call: .; cdr3_aa: CASSLDYRVNTEAFF; cdr3_nt: TGTGCCAGCAGCTTAGACTACAGGGTGAACACTGAAGCTTTCTTT
j_call: TRBJ1-3; v_call: TRBV5-1; clone_size: .; d_call: .; cdr3_aa: CASREGESGNTIYF; cdr3_nt: TGCGCCAGCAGAGAGGGGGAGTCTGGAAACACCATATATTTT
j_call: TRBJ2-2; v_call: TRBV29-1; clone_size: .; d_call: .; cdr3_aa: CSGQVGTPTGELFF; cdr3_nt: TGCAGCGGTCAGGTCGGGACTCCGACCGGGGAGCTGTTTTTT
j_call: TRBJ2-7; v_call: TRBV23-1; clone_size: once; d_call: .; cdr3_aa: CASRNTREASYEQYF; cdr3_nt: TGCGCCAGCAGAAACACGAGGGAGGCCTCCTACGAGCAGTACTTC
j_call: TRBJ2-2; v_call: TRBV7-2; clone_size: .; d_call: .; cdr3_aa: CASSLFLGTGELFF; cdr3_nt: TGTGCCAGCAGCTTATTCCTGGGGACCGGGGAGCTGTTTTTT
j_call: TRBJ2-1; v_call: TRBV20-1; clone_size: .; d_call: .; cdr3_aa: CSARVSDEQFF; cdr3_nt: TGCAGTGCTAGAGTAAGTGATGAGCAGTTCTTC
j_call: TRBJ2-7; v_call: TRBV27; clone_size: .; d_call: TRBD1; cdr3_aa: CASSFGGWTGGYEQYF; cdr3_nt: TGTGCCAGCAGTTTTGGGGGTTGGACAGGGGGGTACGAGCAGTACTTC
j_call: TRBJ2-1; v_call: TRBV7-9; clone_size: .; d_call: .; cdr3_aa: CASSLDAGGNEQFF; cdr3_nt: TGTGCCAGCAGCTTAGACGCTGGAGGGAATGAGCAGTTCTTC
j_call: TRBJ2-1; v_call: TRBV27; clone_size: .; d_call: .; cdr3_aa: CASSSWGGPIYNEQFF; cdr3_nt: TGTGCCAGCAGTTCGTGGGGGGGGCCAATCTATAATGAGCAGTTCTTC
j_call: TRBJ1-4; v_call: TRBV18; clone_size: .; d_call: .; cdr3_aa: CASSPSRGGGEKLFF; cdr3_nt: TGTGCCAGCTCACCATCCAGGGGAGGAGGTGAAAAACTGTTTTTT
j_call: TRBJ1-3; v_call: TRBV7-6; clone_size: .; d_call: TRBD1; cdr3_aa: CASSVSDAGQFGNTIYF; cdr3_nt: TGTGCCAGCAGCGTTAGCGACGCGGGACAGTTCGGAAACACCATATATTTT
j_call: TRBJ1-1; v_call: TRBV9; clone_size: .; d_call: .; cdr3_aa: CASSVGVDGTEAFF; cdr3_nt: TGTGCCAGCAGCGTAGGGGTTGACGGGACTGAAGCTTTCTTT
j_call: TRBJ1-4; v_call: TRBV3-1/TRBV3-2; clone_size: once; d_call: TRBD1; cdr3_aa: CASSQPPTGSGRKLFF; cdr3_nt: TGTGCCAGCAGCCAACCTCCGACAGGGTCGGGTCGAAAACTGTTTTTT
j_call: TRBJ2-7; v_call: TRBV13; clone_size: .; d_call: TRBD2; cdr3_aa: CASSPQTAGPYEQYF; cdr3_nt: TGTGCCAGCAGCCCCCAAACAGCGGGGCCTTACGAGCAGTACTTC
j_call: TRBJ1-6; v_call: TRBV5-1; clone_size: .; d_call: .; cdr3_aa: CASSSTGKGNNSPLHF; cdr3_nt: TGCGCCAGCAGCTCTACAGGGAAGGGGAATAATTCACCCCTCCACTTT
j_call: TRBJ1-2; v_call: TRBV7-2; clone_size: .; d_call: .; cdr3_aa: CASSRTDTNYGYTF; cdr3_nt: TGTGCCAGCAGCAGAACAGATACTAACTATGGCTACACCTTC
j_call: TRBJ1-6; v_call: TRBV4-1; clone_size: .; d_call: .; cdr3_aa: CASSQDPGRRNSPLHF; cdr3_nt: TGCGCCAGCAGCCAAGACCCAGGAAGAAGAAATTCACCCCTCCACTTT
j_call: TRBJ1-1; v_call: TRBV7-9; clone_size: once; d_call: .; cdr3_aa: CASSLRGGLMGTEAFF; cdr3_nt: TGTGCCAGCAGCCTTCGGGGGGGTTTAATGGGAACTGAAGCTTTCTTT
j_call: TRBJ2-1; v_call: TRBV6-2/TRBV6-3; clone_size: .; d_call: .; cdr3_aa: CASSYNPSTEQFF; cdr3_nt: TGTGCCAGCAGTTACAACCCCTCGACGGAGCAGTTCTTC
j_call: TRBJ1-2; v_call: TRBV5-6; clone_size: .; d_call: .; cdr3_aa: CASSSQAYGYTF; cdr3_nt: TGTGCCAGCAGCTCGCAAGCGTATGGCTACACCTTC
j_call: TRBJ1-1; v_call: TRBV19; clone_size: .; d_call: TRBD1; cdr3_aa: CASSIDLQGANTEAFF; cdr3_nt: TGTGCCAGTAGTATAGATCTACAGGGGGCGAACACTGAAGCTTTCTTT
j_call: TRBJ2-3; v_call: TRBV5-4; clone_size: .; d_call: TRBD2; cdr3_aa: CASSPTAGVSTDTQYF; cdr3_nt: TGTGCCAGCAGCCCCACGGCGGGGGTCAGCACAGATACGCAGTATTTT
j_call: TRBJ2-3; v_call: TRBV7-3; clone_size: .; d_call: .; cdr3_aa: CASSSSGVDTQYF; cdr3_nt: TGTGCCAGCAGCTCAAGTGGGGTAGATACGCAGTATTTT
j_call: TRBJ1-3; v_call: TRBV28; clone_size: .; d_call: .; cdr3_aa: CASSLWNRRSGNTIYF; cdr3_nt: TGTGCCAGCAGTTTATGGAACAGACGCTCTGGAAACACCATATATTTT
j_call: TRBJ1-2; v_call: TRBV7-2; clone_size: .; d_call: .; cdr3_aa: CASSLGAIAGSTNYGYTF; cdr3_nt: TGTGCCAGCAGCTTAGGGGCTATCGCAGGGAGTACCAACTATGGCTACACCTTC
j_call: TRBJ2-5; v_call: TRBV5-6; clone_size: once; d_call: TRBD2; cdr3_aa: CASSFSGGAWGETQYF; cdr3_nt: TGTGCCAGCAGCTTCAGCGGGGGGGCCTGGGGAGAGACCCAGTACTTC
j_call: TRBJ1-2; v_call: TRBV7-3; clone_size: few; d_call: TRBD1; cdr3_aa: CASSPSGQGFDGYTF; cdr3_nt: TGTGCCAGCAGCCCCTCGGGACAGGGCTTCGATGGCTACACCTTC
j_call: TRBJ2-7; v_call: TRBV7-6; clone_size: .; d_call: .; cdr3_aa: CASSLKAGGPGVYEQYF; cdr3_nt: TGTGCCAGCAGCTTAAAAGCCGGAGGTCCGGGGGTCTACGAGCAGTACTTC
j_call: TRBJ2-2; v_call: TRBV7-3; clone_size: .; d_call: TRBD2; cdr3_aa: CASSNIAGAGTGELFF; cdr3_nt: TGTGCCAGCAGCAACATAGCGGGGGCCGGTACCGGGGAGCTGTTTTTT
j_call: TRBJ1-5; v_call: TRBV27; clone_size: .; d_call: TRBD1; cdr3_aa: CASSSLIGGVHQPQHF; cdr3_nt: TGTGCCAGCAGTTCGCTTATAGGGGGCGTCCATCAGCCCCAGCATTTT
j_call: TRBJ2-1; v_call: TRBV29-1; clone_size: .; d_call: .; cdr3_aa: CSVLHRVWSGKGQFF; cdr3_nt: TGCAGCGTATTACACAGGGTGTGGAGTGGCAAGGGGCAGTTCTTC
j_call: TRBJ2-7; v_call: TRBV6-1; clone_size: .; d_call: .; cdr3_aa: CASSEHRAYEQYF; cdr3_nt: TGTGCCAGCAGTGAACACAGGGCTTACGAGCAGTACTTC
j_call: TRBJ1-5; v_call: TRBV28; clone_size: .; d_call: .; cdr3_aa: CASSPPEHF; cdr3_nt: TGTGCCAGCAGTCCTCCCGAGCATTTT
j_call: TRBJ1-3; v_call: TRBV6-5; clone_size: .; d_call: .; cdr3_aa: CASTTGGNTIYF; cdr3_nt: TGTGCCAGTACGACAGGCGGAAACACCATATATTTT
j_call: TRBJ1-2; v_call: TRBV28; clone_size: .; d_call: TRBD1; cdr3_aa: CASSPQGVGYTF; cdr3_nt: TGTGCCAGCAGTCCCCAGGGGGTTGGCTACACCTTC
j_call: TRBJ1-2; v_call: TRBV5-1; clone_size: few; d_call: .; cdr3_aa: CASSSLRGGLYGYTF; cdr3_nt: TGCGCCAGCAGCTCCCTCCGTGGGGGCCTCTATGGCTACACCTTC
j_call: TRBJ1-1; v_call: TRBV28; clone_size: .; d_call: TRBD1; cdr3_aa: CASGTGALNTEAFF; cdr3_nt: TGTGCCAGCGGGACAGGGGCCTTGAACACTGAAGCTTTCTTT
j_call: TRBJ1-2; v_call: TRBV5-1; clone_size: .; d_call: .; cdr3_aa: CASSIEGRNYGYTF; cdr3_nt: TGCGCCAGCAGTATCGAGGGAAGGAACTATGGCTACACCTTC
j_call: TRBJ1-6; v_call: TRBV5-4; clone_size: .; d_call: .; cdr3_aa: CASSLAGIYNSPLHF; cdr3_nt: TGTGCCAGCAGCTTAGCCGGGATCTATAATTCACCCCTCCACTTT
j_call: TRBJ2-2; v_call: TRBV24-1; clone_size: .; d_call: .; cdr3_aa: CATSDRAAGSGELFF; cdr3_nt: TGTGCCACCAGTGATCGGGCCGCGGGCTCCGGGGAGCTGTTTTTT